This T cell receptor beta chain was recorded in a study of shared clonotypes between healthy human individuals. On the study more broadly: The donor pool was made up of two women and three men aged 18 to 49. Notes on the study in general: Non-shared clonotypes had lower generation probabilities than those shared by all four donors. Richness estimates generally favored naive over memory subsets.

As concerns this clone: The antigen is not known.

Terminally differentiated effector memory CD45RA+ cells were excluded from the naive CD8 cells, which were CD45RO-negative and positively selected for CCR7. Profiled with immunoSEQ multiplex PCR; TCRdb holds only in-frame clones, not every one. The sample has roughly 2.1 million clones, approximately 94% seen once. V shed 5 bases and J shed 4 bases, with 18 bases lying between them. The CDR3 covers 16 residues. Germline lookup yields CDR1 SGHVS and CDR2 FQNEAQ. The V call is TRBV7-8, the J call TRBJ2-1; D is possibly TRBD1 (6 bases). This clonotype originated in a man aged 18-30 years in good health. Some clones in this sample may be carry-over from other donors' samples. The specimen was naive CD8+ T cells from PBMCs. Here the CDR3 reads CASSPRGIGSYNEQFF. Here the CDR3 DNA reads TGTGCCAGCAGCCCGAGGGGGATAGGATCTTACAATGAGCAGTTCTTC.